The present entry profiles one T cell receptor (beta chain) with its context. Its antigen remains unknown. Germline assignment: CDR1 LGHDT and CDR2 YNNKEL (reference sequence). V lost 4 bases, J lost 9 bases, and 8 bases lay in between. The CDR3 contains 11 residues. The sample originates from a study of blood T cells in healthy people across ages. The study, taken as a whole, reports: Observed TCR beta diversity showed a strong correlation with the percentage of naive T cells as measured by flow cytometry. Compared with aged donors, long-lived donors showed fewer expanded clones, suggesting selection.

A second PCR of 7 to 11 cycles used a sample-barcoded 5' primer and a J-beta primer mix. Each of the cDNA molecules was tagged by a template-switch adaptor with 12 random nucleotides. Via MiXCR, TCRdb re-called the 5' RACE reads, giving one row per CDR3 protein. Of some 1.4 million distinct CDR3 sequences in the sample, around two fifths were seen once. V gene TRBV3-1 combines with J gene TRBJ2-3; the D is unclear. The sample taken for sequencing was blood. This clonotype originated in a woman aged 18-29 years in good health. DNA for the CDR3: TGTGCCAGCAGCCTCGCGTGGACGCAGTATTTT. It translates to CASSLAWTQYF.